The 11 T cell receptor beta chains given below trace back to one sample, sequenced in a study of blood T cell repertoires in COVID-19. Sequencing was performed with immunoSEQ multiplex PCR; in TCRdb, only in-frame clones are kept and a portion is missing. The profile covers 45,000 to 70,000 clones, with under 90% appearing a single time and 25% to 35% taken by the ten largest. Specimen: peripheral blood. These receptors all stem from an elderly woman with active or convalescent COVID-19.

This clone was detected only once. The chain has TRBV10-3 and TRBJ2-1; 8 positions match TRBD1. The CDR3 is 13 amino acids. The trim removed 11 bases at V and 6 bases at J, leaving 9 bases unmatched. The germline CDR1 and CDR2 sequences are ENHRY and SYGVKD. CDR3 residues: CAVGQGLFNEQFF. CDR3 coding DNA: TGTGCCGTAGGACAGGGCCTTTTCAATGAGCAGTTCTTC.

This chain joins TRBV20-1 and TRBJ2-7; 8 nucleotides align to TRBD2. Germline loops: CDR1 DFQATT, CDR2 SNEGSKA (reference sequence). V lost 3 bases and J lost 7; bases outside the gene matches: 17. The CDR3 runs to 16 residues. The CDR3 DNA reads TGCAGTGCTAGTGACTTCGCGGGGGGCCGGTCTGAGGAGCAGTACTTC. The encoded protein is CSASDFAGGRSEEQYF.

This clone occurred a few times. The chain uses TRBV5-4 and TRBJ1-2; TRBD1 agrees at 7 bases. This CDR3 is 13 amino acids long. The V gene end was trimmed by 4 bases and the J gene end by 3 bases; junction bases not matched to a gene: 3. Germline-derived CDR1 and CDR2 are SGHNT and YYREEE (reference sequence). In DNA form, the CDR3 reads TGTGCCAGCAGCCCAGGGGGTTACTATGGCTACACCTTC. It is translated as CASSPGGYYGYTF.

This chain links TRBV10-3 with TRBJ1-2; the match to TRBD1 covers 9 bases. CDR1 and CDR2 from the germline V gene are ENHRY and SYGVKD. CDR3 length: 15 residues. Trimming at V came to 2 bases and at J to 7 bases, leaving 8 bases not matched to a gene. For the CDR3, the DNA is TGTGCCATCAGTGAGCCGGGACAGGGCTTTGCTGGCTACACCTTC. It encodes CAISEPGQGFAGYTF.

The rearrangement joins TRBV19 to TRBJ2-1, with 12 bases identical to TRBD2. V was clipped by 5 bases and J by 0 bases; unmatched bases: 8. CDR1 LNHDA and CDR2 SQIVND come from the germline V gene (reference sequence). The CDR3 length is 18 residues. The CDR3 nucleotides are TGTGCCAGTAGTTCGTGGACTAGCGGGGCGAGCTCCTACAATGAGCAGTTCTTC. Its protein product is CASSSWTSGASSYNEQFF.

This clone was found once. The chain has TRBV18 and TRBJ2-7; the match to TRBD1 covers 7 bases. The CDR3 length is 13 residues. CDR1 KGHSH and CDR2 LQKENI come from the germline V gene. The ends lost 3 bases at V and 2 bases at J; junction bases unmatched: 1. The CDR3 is CASSPGQTYEQYF. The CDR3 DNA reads TGTGCCAGCTCACCGGGACAGACCTACGAGCAGTACTTC.

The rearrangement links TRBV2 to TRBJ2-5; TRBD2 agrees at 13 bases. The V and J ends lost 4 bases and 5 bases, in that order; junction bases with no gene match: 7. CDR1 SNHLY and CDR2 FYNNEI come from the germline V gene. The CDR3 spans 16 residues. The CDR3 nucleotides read TGTGCCAGCAGTGTAGGGACTAGCGGGGTGGGGGAGACCCAGTACTTC. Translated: CASSVGTSGVGETQYF.

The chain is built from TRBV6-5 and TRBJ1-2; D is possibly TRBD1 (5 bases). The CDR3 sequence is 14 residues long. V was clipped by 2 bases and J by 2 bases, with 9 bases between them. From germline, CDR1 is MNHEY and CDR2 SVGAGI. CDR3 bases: TGTGCCAGCAGTTACGGGGACTCGAACTATGGCTACACCTTC. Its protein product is CASSYGDSNYGYTF.

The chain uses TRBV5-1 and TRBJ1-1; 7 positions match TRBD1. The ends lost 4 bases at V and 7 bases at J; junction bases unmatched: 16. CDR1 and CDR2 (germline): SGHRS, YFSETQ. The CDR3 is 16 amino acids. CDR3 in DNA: TGCGCCAGCAGCGCTGAAGAACAGGGGATTGGGAGTGAAGCTTTCTTT. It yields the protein CASSAEEQGIGSEAFF.

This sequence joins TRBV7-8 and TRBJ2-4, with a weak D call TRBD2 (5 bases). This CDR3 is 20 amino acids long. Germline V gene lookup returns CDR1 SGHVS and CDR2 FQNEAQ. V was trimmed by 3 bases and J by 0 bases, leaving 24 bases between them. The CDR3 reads CASSFSPGSLAQIAKNIQYF. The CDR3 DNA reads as TGTGCCAGCAGCTTTTCGCCGGGGAGTTTGGCCCAGATAGCCAAAAACATTCAGTACTTC.

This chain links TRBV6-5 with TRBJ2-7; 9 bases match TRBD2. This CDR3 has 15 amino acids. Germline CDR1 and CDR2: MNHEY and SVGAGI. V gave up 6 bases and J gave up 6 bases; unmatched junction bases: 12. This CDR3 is CASSPKTSGLLEQYF. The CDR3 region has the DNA TGTGCCAGCAGCCCGAAGACTAGCGGTCTTCTCGAGCAGTACTTC.